Listed below are T cell receptor beta chains from one sample, sequenced in a study of OX40 agonist ivuxolimab in advanced cancers. TCRdb's copy holds only in-frame clones and misses some; the assay was immunoSEQ multiplex PCR. The data show about 58,000 clones, roughly 80% seen once. The sequenced sample was CD4+ or CD8+ T cells sorted from blood, obtained in a trial of the OX40 agonist ivuxolimab. Source of these receptors: an adult with an advanced solid tumor such as melanoma, head and neck, liver or kidney cancer. Both conserved end residues are part of each CDR3. A D gene is named only where the DNA matches it firmly. Size values are once, few and many counts, or a class for expanded clones, and some rows have none.

cdr3_nt cdr3_aa j_call v_call d_call clone_size
TGTGCCAGCAGCTTACAAGGGGGGGCGAGACAAGAGACCCAGTACTTC CASSLQGGARQETQYF TRBJ2-5 TRBV7-2 . .
TGTGCCTGGAGTCTAGTTCAGAACACTGAAGCTTTCTTT CAWSLVQNTEAFF TRBJ1-1 TRBV30 . .
TGTGCCAGCAGTCCACAGGGGCCATATGGCTACACCTTC CASSPQGPYGYTF TRBJ1-2 TRBV6-5 TRBD1 few
TGTGCCAGCATTCGGACGGCGGCAGGTCACTACGAGCAGTACTTC CASIRTAAGHYEQYF TRBJ2-7 TRBV6-5 . .
TGTGCCAGCAGTTTTCTAGGAGGAAGTAACTATGGCTACACCTTC CASSFLGGSNYGYTF TRBJ1-2 TRBV27 . .
TGTGCCAGCAGCCGGGGACTAGCGGGTCCAGTTGAGCAGTTCTTC CASSRGLAGPVEQFF TRBJ2-1 TRBV7-6 TRBD2 .
TGTGCCAGTAACCGGCCAGGGGGCTTGAACACTGAAGCTTTCTTT CASNRPGGLNTEAFF TRBJ1-1 TRBV19 TRBD1 .
TGTGTCATACGCAGGGGGCGCGACACTGAAGCTTTCTTT CVIRRGRDTEAFF TRBJ1-1 TRBV2 TRBD1 .
TGTGCCACCAGCAGGGGCCGGGGCCAAGAGACCCAGTACTTC CATSRGRGQETQYF TRBJ2-5 TRBV15 . once
TGTGCCAGCAGTTTGTGGGGGAGCACAGATACGCAGTATTTT CASSLWGSTDTQYF TRBJ2-3 TRBV27 . .
TGTGCCAGCAGTGAATCGGGGGCCGGCAATCAGCCCCAGCATTTT CASSESGAGNQPQHF TRBJ1-5 TRBV2 . .
TGTGCCAGCAGCTTCTCGACAGGTAACACTGAAGCTTTCTTT CASSFSTGNTEAFF TRBJ1-1 TRBV7-2 . .
TGTGCCATCAGTGATGGGGACAGGGGGTTTTCACCCCTCCACTTT CAISDGDRGFSPLHF TRBJ1-6 TRBV10-3 TRBD1 few
TGTGCCTGGGGGTCGGGTACGCCGGGGGAAAAACTGTTTTTT CAWGSGTPGEKLFF TRBJ1-4 TRBV30 . .
TGTGCCAGTAGTATTGAGGGAGCGGACCCCCAGTACTTC CASSIEGADPQYF TRBJ2-5 TRBV19 . .
TGTGCCAGCACCCGACCCCAATACACAGATACGCAGTATTTT CASTRPQYTDTQYF TRBJ2-3 TRBV7-2 . .
TGTGCCAGTACTCGGGGATATAACAATCAGCCCCAGCATTTT CASTRGYNNQPQHF TRBJ1-5 TRBV19 . .
TGTGCCAGCGAGTCGTCCTACAATGAGCAGTTCTTC CASESSYNEQFF TRBJ2-1 TRBV6-1 . .
TGTGCCAGTAGTATACGGGACAAACACTACGAGCAGTACTTC CASSIRDKHYEQYF TRBJ2-7 TRBV19 . .
TGTGCCAGCAGGGAATTGAGGGGTTATGGCTACACCTTC CASRELRGYGYTF TRBJ1-2 TRBV7-2 . .
TGTGCCAGCAGTTCTGAGACAGGGGCGAACGGGGAGCTGTTTTTT CASSSETGANGELFF TRBJ2-2 TRBV5-4 TRBD1 .
TGTGCCAGCAAGGGACAGGCCGACTCCTACGAGCAGTACTTC CASKGQADSYEQYF TRBJ2-7 TRBV6-6 TRBD1 .
TGCAGCGTGGACTACCGACAAGAGACCCAGTACTTC CSVDYRQETQYF TRBJ2-5 TRBV29-1 . .
TGTGCCAGCAGTGATTGGGGGAGCAATCAGCCCCAGCATTTT CASSDWGSNQPQHF TRBJ1-5 TRBV6-1 . .
TGTGCCAGCAGATGGGGGACGGAAGAGACCCAGTACTTC CASRWGTEETQYF TRBJ2-5 TRBV2 . once
TGTGCCAGCAGGGGACAACAGGGGGATGAAAAACTGTTTTTT CASRGQQGDEKLFF TRBJ1-4 TRBV7-9 TRBD1 .
TGTGCCAGCAGCCCGGGGGGTCATGAGCAGTTCTTC CASSPGGHEQFF TRBJ2-1 TRBV7-2 TRBD2 .
TGTGCCAGCAGTAGGGTGGACAGGTTAGATGGCTACACCTTC CASSRVDRLDGYTF TRBJ1-2 TRBV27 TRBD1 .
TGTGCCAGCAGCGCCCAGGGAAGTAATGAAAAACTGTTTTTT CASSAQGSNEKLFF TRBJ1-4 TRBV9 . .
TGTGCCATCTCCATGGGACAGAATACCTACGAGCAGTACTTC CAISMGQNTYEQYF TRBJ2-7 TRBV6-6 TRBD1 few
TGTGCCAGCAGCCCCTCTGCGGCAGGGAACTATGGCTACACCTTC CASSPSAAGNYGYTF TRBJ1-2 TRBV7-2 . .
TGTGCCAGCAGCGTACAGGGTGGGACGGAGACCCAGTACTTC CASSVQGGTETQYF TRBJ2-5 TRBV5-4 . .
TGTGCCACCAGCAGAGATTTACAGGGGGCCGGGGATACGCAGTATTTT CATSRDLQGAGDTQYF TRBJ2-3 TRBV15 TRBD1 .
TGTGCCAGCAGCGGGACAGGGGCGCTGGAGACCCAGTACTTC CASSGTGALETQYF TRBJ2-5 TRBV5-5 TRBD1 once